These 13 T cell receptor beta chains came from one sample sequenced in a study of T cells after yellow fever vaccination. TCRdb used MiXCR to reprocess the 5' RACE reads, holding one entry per CDR3 protein. The repertoire has a few hundred thousand distinct CDR3 sequences, 3.6% of them found once; the top ten carry 15% to 20%. Sequences were derived from PBMCs, sampled 15 days after the yellow fever booster vaccination. These receptors were taken from a man aged 18 to 30 who received the YFV17D yellow fever vaccine.

There are many counts of this clonotype. The CDR3 is CASSLGATGNTIYF. The CDR3 DNA reads TGTGCCAGCAGCTTGGGAGCGACTGGAAACACCATATATTTT. This chain joins TRBV7-9 and TRBJ1-3; D is undetermined. The CDR3 has 14 residues. V was shortened by 3 bases and J by 2 bases, with 8 bases between the two germline ends. Germline values: CDR1 SEHNR, CDR2 FQNEAQ (reference sequence).

This clonotype was seen repeatedly, ten times or more. The V and J genes are TRBV4-1 and TRBJ2-7; D is possibly TRBD2 (5 bases). The CDR3 has 17 amino acids. Trimming pared 7 bases from V and 1 base from J, leaving 23 bases between. Germline V gene lookup returns CDR1 MGHRA and CDR2 YSYEKL. Here the CDR3 DNA reads TGCGCCAGCAATACAAAGGCCCGGTCTAGCCGATCCTACGAGCAGTACGTC. Amino acid sequence: CASNTKARSSRSYEQYV.

This clonotype was recorded many times. The chain links TRBV20-1 to TRBJ2-3; D unresolved. CDR3 size: 13 residues. Germline V gene sequence: CDR1 DFQATT, CDR2 SNEGSKA (reference sequence). Trimming left V 2 bases short and J 4 bases short, with 10 bases between. This chain's CDR3 is CSARIRTADTQYF. The DNA for the CDR3 is TGCAGTGCTAGAATCAGGACGGCAGATACGCAGTATTTT.

The chain links TRBV20-1 to TRBJ1-2; weak D call: TRBD1 (5 bases). Between the trimmed V and J ends, which lost 6 bases and 11 bases, there was a span of 10 bases. This CDR3 comprises 9 residues. Germline CDR1 is DFQATT and CDR2 is SNEGSKA (reference sequence). The DNA of the CDR3 is TGCAGTGCGTCAGGGAGGTACACCTTC. Amino acids: CSASGRYTF.

This clonotype was detected ten times or more. The J gene is TRBJ1-2, the V gene TRBV12-3 or TRBV12-4; D gene ambiguous. The CDR3 covers 16 residues. Deletions cut 7 bases from V and 1 base from J, with 19 bases between. The CDR3 reads CASTRSGQHINYGYTF. The CDR3 region has the DNA TGTGCCAGCACCCGAAGTGGTCAACACATTAACTATGGCTACACCTTC.

This clonotype came up many times. This chain joins TRBV4-2 and TRBJ2-7; 7 bases agree with TRBD1. V lost 3 bases, J lost 2 bases, and 7 bases stayed unmatched. The CDR3 runs 15 residues. CDR1 is LGHNA, CDR2 YNFKEQ, per germline. The CDR3 sequence is CASSQGQLGTYEQYF. The CDR3 DNA reads as TGTGCCAGCAGCCAGGGACAGCTGGGAACCTACGAGCAGTACTTC.

This clonotype came up many times. The chain uses TRBV29-1 and TRBJ1-2, with 7 bases identical to TRBD1. The CDR3 sequence is 14 residues long. V shed 4 bases and J 4 bases; nucleotides not matched to a gene: 9. Per germline, CDR1 SQVTM and CDR2 ANQGSEA. The CDR3 spells CSVVRDSHIYGYTF. The CDR3 nucleotides read TGCAGCGTTGTCCGGGACAGCCATATCTATGGCTACACCTTC.

This clonotype was picked up many times. The V and J genes are TRBV29-1 and TRBJ2-7, with a possible D match to TRBD1 (6 bases). Trimming took off 5 bases at V and 1 base at J, with 6 bases between the two ends. The CDR3 extends over 11 amino acids. Looked up from germline, CDR1 is SQVTM and CDR2 is ANQGSEA. For the CDR3, the DNA is TGCAGCGTTCAGGGGTCCTACGAGCAGTACTTC. This sequence encodes CSVQGSYEQYF.

This clonotype was counted many times. The CDR3 is CASSVEKRGPYNEQFF. CDR3 in DNA: TGTGCCAGCAGCGTAGAGAAACGGGGACCCTACAATGAGCAGTTCTTC. The chain is built from TRBV9 and TRBJ2-1; either TRBD1 or TRBD2 may fit D (5 bases each). The V and J ends lost 0 bases and 2 bases respectively, with 12 bases between them. The CDR3 spans 16 residues. Germline V gives CDR1 SGDLS, CDR2 YYNGEE.

This clonotype occurred many times. The chain uses TRBV7-2 and TRBJ2-2; 9 nucleotides line up with TRBD1. Trimming took 5 bases from V and 7 from J; bases not matched to a gene: 14. The CDR3 extends over 17 amino acids. The V gene's germline CDR1 is SGHTA and CDR2 FQGNSA. The CDR3 reads CASSQGSGQGRIGELFF. The CDR3 nucleotides are TGTGCCAGCAGCCAAGGGTCCGGACAGGGGAGAATCGGGGAGCTGTTTTTT.

This clonotype was counted ten times or more. V gene TRBV28 combines with J gene TRBJ1-2, with TRBD1 matching 9 bases. Trimming took 5 bases from V and 1 from J; bases not matched to a gene: 14. Germline V gene lookup returns CDR1 MDHEN and CDR2 SYDVKM. CDR3 length equals 18 residues. As DNA, the CDR3 is TGTGCCAGCAGTACACAGGGGGCGACCCGGGGGGATAACTATGGCTACACCTTC. Translating it yields CASSTQGATRGDNYGYTF.

This clonotype occurred many times. The V and J genes are TRBV29-1 and TRBJ2-3; D is unresolved. V was clipped by 6 bases and J by 2 bases, with 6 bases between them. Germline-derived CDR1 and CDR2 are SQVTM and ANQGSEA. This CDR3 comprises 11 residues. The CDR3 protein is CSVAITDTQYF. The CDR3 DNA reads as TGCAGCGTGGCCATCACAGATACGCAGTATTTT.

On this clonotype: A much larger clone lies one base from this, so it may be a read error. The CDR3 does not end in the conserved phenylalanine or tryptophan, so this is likely a read error. The genes are TRBV4-3 and TRBJ2-1; 10 bases match TRBD1. There are 14 residues in the CDR3. Germline CDR1 LGHNA, CDR2 YSLEER. Trimming removed 4 bases from V and 6 bases from J; junction bases left unmatched: 3. The CDR3 loop is CASSPRTGGNEQFL. For the CDR3, the DNA is TGCGCCAGCAGCCCGCGGACAGGGGGCAATGAGCAGTTCTTA.